This T cell receptor (beta chain) was sequenced for a study of cytotoxic CD8 clonotypes in ibrutinib-treated CLL. The CDR3 sequence is 15 residues long. Germline V gene data show CDR1 as MNHNS and CDR2 as SASEGT. V was shortened by 4 bases and J by 4 bases, with 15 bases between the two germline ends. TCRdb's table, derived via immunoSEQ multiplex PCR, lists solely in-frame clones and lacks some. The table lists roughly 200,000 clones, just under 80% of them singletons. The material was PBMCs, obtained after 12 months of ibrutinib treatment. The rearrangement links TRBV6-1 to TRBJ2-3, with D tentatively TRBD1 or TRBD2 (5 bases each). This TCR came from a human donor with chronic lymphocytic leukemia. The CDR3 coding sequence is TGTGCCAGCAGTGCCCGGGACCGCTGGGCAGATACGCAGTATTTT. Translated: CASSARDRWADTQYF.